This T cell receptor beta chain was obtained from a study of blood T cell repertoires in COVID-19. Study in general: The samples span acute and convalescent COVID-19 from the United States, Italy and Spain. In each case, the material was cDNA or gDNA derived from T cells, B-cell-depleted T cells, or PBMCs.

In the original workflow: Reference gene primer amplification gave nucleated cell count estimates. Clones were sequenced by immunoSEQ multiplex PCR, and TCRdb holds only the in-frame ones, with some missing. That table furnishes V, J and clone size, whereas the DNA furnished D and trimming. This table has some 150,000 clones, roughly 80% appearing once. The CDR3 is made up of 15 amino acids. Germline V CDR1 and CDR2: MDHEN, SYDVKM. V lost 9 bases, J lost 7 bases, and 13 bases stayed unmatched. The chain recombines TRBV28 with TRBJ1-4, with 8 bases lining up with TRBD1. The sequencing input was peripheral blood. This receptor was identified in a man in his 70s with acute or convalescent COVID-19. In DNA, the CDR3 is TGTGCCAGTTATCAGGGGGCAGGGCAGGGTGAAAAACTGTTTTTT. This codes for CASYQGAGQGEKLFF. The full variable domain, completed using reference TRBV28 and TRBJ1-4, is DVKVTQSSRYLVKRTGEKVFLECVQDMDHENMFWYRQDPGLGLRLIYFSYDVKMKEKGDIPEGYSVSREKKERFSLILESASTNQTSMYLCASYQGAGQGEKLFFGSGTQLSVL.